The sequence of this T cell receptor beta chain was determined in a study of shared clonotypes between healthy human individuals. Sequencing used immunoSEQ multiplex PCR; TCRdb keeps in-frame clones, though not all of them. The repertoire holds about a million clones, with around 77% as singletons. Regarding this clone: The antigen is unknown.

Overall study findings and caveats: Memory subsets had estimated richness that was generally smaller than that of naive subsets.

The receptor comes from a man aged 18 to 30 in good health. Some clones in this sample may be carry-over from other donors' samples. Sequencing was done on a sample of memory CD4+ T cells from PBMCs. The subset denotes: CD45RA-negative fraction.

CDR3 nucleotide sequence: TGCGCCAGCAGCCAGGATCTAGCGGGATTTTCCCAAGAGACCCAGTACTTC. This gives the protein CASSQDLAGFSQETQYF. The J gene is TRBJ2-5, the V gene TRBV4-3; 9 bases fit TRBD2. The CDR3 is 17 residues long. CDR1 is LGHNA and CDR2 is YSLEER in the germline V gene. V shed 3 bases, J shed 1 base, and the junction held 9 bases outside the gene matches.